This T cell receptor beta chain was sequenced in a study of T-cell reconstitution after alpha-beta-depleted transplantation in children. Using unique molecular identifiers, the investigators prepared the TCRbeta library. TCRdb re-analysed the PCR reads in MiXCR, keeping a single row per CDR3 protein. The sample yields hundreds of thousands of distinct CDR3 sequences, 13% seen once. This clonotype was seen ten or more times. This CDR3 region has 13 residues. Germline V lookup: CDR1 SQVTM, CDR2 ANQGSEA. With V trimmed by 3 bases and J by 3 bases, 2 bases remained unmatched. The material sequenced was PBMCs, mostly from graft donor cells, taken 360 days after TCRalphabeta/CD19-depleted stem cell transplant. The J gene is TRBJ2-7, the V gene TRBV29-1; TRBD2 aligns across 10 bases. This clonotype was sampled from a male patient aged 10 to 17 who had a stem cell transplant for acute myeloid leukemia, so the T cells may come from the graft donor. The CDR3 DNA sequence: TGCAGCGTTGAGGGGACTAGCGTCTACGAGCAGTACTTC. Protein product: CSVEGTSVYEQYF.